The clone carrying this TCR beta chain appeared many times. For TCRbeta, the library was prepared with unique molecular identifiers. TCRdb re-analysed the PCR reads in MiXCR, keeping a single row per CDR3 protein. The sample lists around 130,000 distinct CDR3 sequences; 9.7% were seen once. Per germline, CDR1 SGDLS and CDR2 YYNGEE. This CDR3 comprises 16 residues. Trimming took off 1 base at V and 2 bases at J, with 15 bases between the two ends. This sample stems from a study of T-cell reconstitution after alpha-beta-depleted transplantation in children. The rearrangement links TRBV9 to TRBJ1-2, with D perhaps TRBD1 (6 bases). This TCR came from a girl under two years old who had a stem cell transplant for combined immunodeficiency, so the T cells may come from the graft donor. Sequences were derived from PBMCs, mostly from graft donor cells, sampled 180 days after TCRalphabeta/CD19-depleted stem cell transplant. The CDR3 here is CASSVLGGSSNYGYTF. CDR3 sequence (DNA): TGTGCCAGCAGCGTACTGGGGGGCAGCTCCAACTATGGCTACACCTTC.